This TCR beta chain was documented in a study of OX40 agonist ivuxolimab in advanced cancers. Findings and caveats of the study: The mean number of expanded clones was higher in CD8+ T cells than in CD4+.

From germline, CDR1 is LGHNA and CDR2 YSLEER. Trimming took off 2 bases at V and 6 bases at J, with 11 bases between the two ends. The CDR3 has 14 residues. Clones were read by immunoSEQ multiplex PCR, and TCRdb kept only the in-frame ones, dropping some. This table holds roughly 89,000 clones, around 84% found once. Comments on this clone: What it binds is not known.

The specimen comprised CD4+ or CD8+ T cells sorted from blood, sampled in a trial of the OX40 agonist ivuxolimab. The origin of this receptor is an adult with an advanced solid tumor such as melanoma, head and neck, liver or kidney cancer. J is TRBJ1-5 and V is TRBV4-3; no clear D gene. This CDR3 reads CASSQWSGVQPQHF. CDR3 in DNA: TGCGCCAGCAGCCAATGGTCCGGGGTTCAGCCCCAGCATTTT.